The 16 T cell receptor beta chains below all came from one sample that was sequenced in a study of T cells in localized non-small cell lung cancer. Assay: immunoSEQ multiplex PCR; the TCRdb copy retains only in-frame clones and omits some. This table has approximately 89,000 clones, 80% appearing once. Sequencing used PBMCs, obtained before any cancer treatment. The receptors shown here come from a man aged 40-75 years with stage II squamous cell lung carcinoma.

V gene TRBV7-9 combines with J gene TRBJ2-7; the match to TRBD2 covers 11 bases. J gave up 2 bases and V 1 base, and 7 bases lay outside the gene matches. Looked up from germline, CDR1 is SEHNR and CDR2 is FQNEAQ (reference sequence). The length of the CDR3 is 17 residues. CDR3 coding DNA: TGTGCCAGCAGCTTAGGGGCACTAGCGGGAGTTGCCTACGAGCAGTACTTC. Translated: CASSLGALAGVAYEQYF.

CDR3 nucleotide sequence: TGTGCCAGCAGGACTAGCGGGAGTGGGACCGGGGAGCTGTTTTTT. As protein: CASRTSGSGTGELFF. This chain links TRBV2 with TRBJ2-2; TRBD2 aligns across 12 bases. The CDR3 loop spans 15 amino acids. Unmatched junction bases numbered 4, after V lost 6 bases and J lost 5 bases. Germline values: CDR1 SNHLY, CDR2 FYNNEI.

This clone was picked up a small number of times. The J gene is TRBJ2-1, the V gene TRBV9; 7 bases are a match to TRBD2. With 4 bases clipped from V and 8 bases from J, the junction kept 12 bases outside the gene matches. Per the germline V gene, CDR1 is SGDLS and CDR2 is YYNGEE. The CDR3 consists of 15 residues. CDR3 in amino acids: CASSPGLGSMDEQFF. The CDR3 DNA reads as TGTGCCAGCAGCCCAGGACTAGGGAGTATGGATGAGCAGTTCTTC.

This clone showed up just once. V is TRBV11-2 and J is TRBJ2-2; the D gene is possibly TRBD2 (6 bases). Trimming shortened V by 5 bases and J by 1 base, and 11 bases separated the two germline ends. The CDR3 contains 15 residues. The germline V gene encodes CDR1 SGHAT and CDR2 FQNNGV. CDR3 sequence: CASSLGLRNTGELFF. Here the CDR3 DNA reads TGTGCCAGCAGCCTGGGACTTAGGAACACCGGGGAGCTGTTTTTT.

J is TRBJ1-4 and V is TRBV2; D is ambiguous. CDR3 length: 14 residues. The V end was cut by 5 bases, the J end by 5 bases, with 12 bases between. CDR1 is SNHLY, CDR2 FYNNEI, per germline. The CDR3 sequence is CASSRRGRNEKLFF. The CDR3, as DNA: TGTGCCAGCAGTAGAAGAGGGCGGAATGAAAAACTGTTTTTT.

The chain is built from TRBV9 and TRBJ1-2; D gene ambiguous. Germline V gives CDR1 SGDLS, CDR2 YYNGEE. The CDR3 is 13 amino acids. Trimming removed 5 bases from V and 8 bases from J, with 16 bases in between. The DNA of the CDR3 is TGTGCCAGCAGTCCAACTTCTTCCATAGGCTACACCTTC. Protein sequence: CASSPTSSIGYTF.

V gene TRBV21-1 combines with J gene TRBJ1-1; TRBD1 is the table's D call, not checked against the DNA. TRBV21-1 is recorded as a pseudogene. The CDR3 extends over 15 amino acids. The CDR3 DNA follows: TGTGCCAGCAGCGGCAGATCGGACACGAACACTGAAGCTTTCTTT. As protein: CASSGRSDTNTEAFF.

This clone is a singleton in its sample. The chain combines TRBV28 with TRBJ1-1, with a weak D call TRBD1 (6 bases). V lost 4 bases to trimming and J lost 3 bases, with 15 bases between them. The CDR3 runs 15 residues. CDR1 and CDR2 from the germline V gene are MDHEN and SYDVKM. The CDR3 loop is CASSSAGEDDTEAFF. The CDR3 nucleotides are TGTGCCAGCAGTTCTGCAGGGGAGGATGACACTGAAGCTTTCTTT.

V is TRBV7-9 and J is TRBJ2-2; 7 bases line up with TRBD2. The germline V gene encodes CDR1 SEHNR and CDR2 FQNEAQ (reference sequence). This CDR3 has 16 amino acids. The V gene end was trimmed by 7 bases and the J gene end by 5 bases; junction bases not matched to a gene: 13. Here the CDR3 reads CASNSGRASGTGELFF. In DNA, the CDR3 is TGTGCCAGCAACTCAGGGAGGGCTAGCGGTACCGGGGAGCTGTTTTTT.

The chain employs TRBV7-2 and TRBJ2-5; D is unclear. Germline CDR1 is SGHTA and CDR2 is FQGNSA. The CDR3 runs to 15 residues. Trimming shortened V by 1 base and J by 4 bases, and 13 bases separated the two germline ends. The CDR3 DNA sequence: TGTGCCAGCAGCTTAGGAGGAATGGTTGCAGAGACCCAGTACTTC. Protein: CASSLGGMVAETQYF.

This clone was counted a few times. The V and J genes are TRBV6-6 and TRBJ1-2, with D possibly TRBD1 on 5 matching bases. CDR1 is MNHNY and CDR2 is SVGAGI in the germline V gene (reference sequence). Trimming cost V 7 bases and J 1 base, with 7 bases left between them. The CDR3 runs to 12 residues. CDR3 region: CASNGGNYGYTF. The CDR3 DNA sequence: TGTGCCAGCAACGGGGGTAACTATGGCTACACCTTC.

Only a few counts were recorded for this clone. The chain couples TRBV19 to TRBJ2-7; D is ambiguous. V was trimmed by 5 bases and J by 1 base, leaving 6 bases between them. Germline V lookup: CDR1 LNHDA, CDR2 SQIVND (reference sequence). This CDR3 has 12 amino acids. In nucleotides, the CDR3 is TGTGCCAGTAGTCCTGGATCCTACGAGCAGTACTTC. Its protein product is CASSPGSYEQYF.

The V call is TRBV29-1, the J call TRBJ2-2; D is possibly TRBD1 or TRBD2 (5 bases each). Germline-derived CDR1 and CDR2 are SQVTM and ANQGSEA. This CDR3 spans 14 amino acids. V was trimmed by 7 bases and J by 4 bases, leaving 16 bases between them. The CDR3, as DNA: TGCAGCGCAAGCGCGGGTAGGGGCACCGGGGAGCTGTTTTTT. It encodes CSASAGRGTGELFF.

This chain uses TRBV9 with TRBJ2-3, with D unresolved. Trimming cost V 3 bases and J 0 bases, with 8 bases left between them. The CDR3 covers 14 residues. Germline lookup yields CDR1 SGDLS and CDR2 YYNGEE. CDR3 residues: CASSEQTSTDTQYF. DNA of the CDR3: TGTGCCAGCAGCGAGCAAACAAGCACAGATACGCAGTATTTT.

This clone was recorded at least ten times. One junction end does not reproduce the germline sequence, and a read error may be involved. The rearrangement links TRBV7-7 to TRBJ2-1; D is uncertain. The CDR3 has 15 residues. The V gene's germline CDR1 is SSHAT and CDR2 FNYEAQ (reference sequence). CDR3 coding DNA: TGTGCTAGCAGCTTAGCCCCTAACCCCGACAATGAGCAGTTCTTC. It specifies CASSLAPNPDNEQFF. Combining the CDR3 with reference TRBV7-7 and TRBJ2-1 gives the whole variable domain GAGVSQSPRYKVTKRGQDVTLRCDPISSHATLYWYQQALGQGPEFLTYFNYEAQPDKSGLPSDRFSAERPEGSISTLTIQRTEQRDSAMYRCASSLAPNPDNEQFFGPGTRLTVL.

The CDR3 DNA sequence: TGTGCCAGCACCCAAAGCCCAGTCCCCCAGCAGTTCTTC. As protein: CASTQSPVPQQFF. The chain employs TRBV7-9 and TRBJ2-1; D remains unclear. V was shortened by 7 bases and J by 11 bases, with 18 bases between the two germline ends. The CDR3 sequence is 13 residues long. Germline V CDR1 and CDR2: SEHNR, FQNEAQ (reference sequence).